The 21 T cell receptor beta chains below all came from one sample that was sequenced in a study of technical replicates of blood from several donors. The protocol was immunoSEQ multiplex PCR, while the TCRdb copy is restricted to in-frame clones and leaves out a portion. The sample yields around 57,000 clones, 85% to 95% seen once. The sequenced sample consisted of T cells isolated from PBMCs. The receptors shown here come from a human donor in good health.

This clone was observed once. CDR3 nucleotides: TGTGCCAGCAGCCTACAAGAGACCCAGTACTTC. It translates to CASSLQETQYF. The rearrangement joins TRBV7-6 to TRBJ2-5, with D hard to call. Germline CDR1 reads SGHVS; CDR2 reads FNYEAQ. The CDR3 covers 11 residues. The V gene lost 5 bases and the J gene lost 2 bases, with 3 bases spanning the gap.

The rearrangement links TRBV13 to TRBJ2-7; 10 bases agree with TRBD2. The germline V gene encodes CDR1 PRHDT and CDR2 FYEKMQ (reference sequence). With 5 bases clipped from V and 4 bases from J, the junction kept 5 bases outside the gene matches. The CDR3 sequence is 14 residues long. CDR3 loop: CASSPGLADYEQYF. DNA of the CDR3: TGTGCCAGCAGCCCTGGACTAGCGGATTACGAGCAGTACTTC.

This clone was recorded once. This chain uses TRBV7-9 with TRBJ2-7; D perhaps matches TRBD2 (5 bases). The CDR3 sequence is 14 residues long. Per the germline V gene, CDR1 is SEHNR and CDR2 is FQNEAQ (reference sequence). V was clipped by 2 bases and J by 2 bases, with 10 bases between them. CDR3 residues: CASSLRGATYEQYF. As DNA, the CDR3 is TGTGCCAGCAGCTTACGGGGAGCGACCTACGAGCAGTACTTC.

This rearrangement joins TRBV11-2 to TRBJ2-3; the match to TRBD2 covers 11 bases. CDR1 and CDR2 from the germline V gene are SGHAT and FQNNGV. The CDR3 spans 17 residues. The junction had 7 bases not matched to a gene; V was cut back by 5 bases and J by 0 bases. The CDR3 sequence: CASSPPLAGGSTDTQYF. CDR3 nucleotide sequence: TGTGCCAGCAGCCCGCCCCTAGCGGGGGGTAGCACAGATACGCAGTATTTT. Combining the CDR3 with reference TRBV11-2 and TRBJ2-3 gives the whole variable domain EAGVAQSPRYKIIEKRQSVAFWCNPISGHATLYWYQQILGQGPKLLIQFQNNGVVDDSQLPKDRFSAERLKGVDSTLKIQPAKLEDSAVYLCASSPPLAGGSTDTQYFGPGTRLTVL.

The chain has TRBV5-1 and TRBJ2-1; weak D call: TRBD2 (5 bases). The germline V gene encodes CDR1 SGHRS and CDR2 YFSETQ. V was cut by 4 bases and J by 8 bases, with 16 bases left in between. The CDR3 is made up of 14 amino acids. CDR3 bases: TGCGCCAGCAGCACCGGGGTCCCCGACGATGAGCAGTTCTTC. This translates into CASSTGVPDDEQFF.

The rearrangement uses TRBV12-5 and TRBJ1-2, with 8 bases lining up with TRBD1. Germline CDR1 reads LGHNT; CDR2 reads FRNRAP. The CDR3 covers 15 residues. The J segment lost 6 bases and the V segment lost 0 bases, leaving 6 bases of the junction unmatched. CDR3 bases: TGTGCTAGTGGTTTGGTACTCAGGGGGCTTGATGGCTACACCTTC. Translating gives CASGLVLRGLDGYTF.

V usage is TRBV10-1 and J usage is TRBJ2-1, with TRBD2 as a possible D gene (6 bases). The germline CDR1 and CDR2 sequences are WNHNN and SYGVQD (reference sequence). This CDR3 comprises 15 residues. Trimming pared 0 bases from V and 7 bases from J, leaving 13 bases between. This CDR3 is CASSESAGLFNEQFF. CDR3 nucleotide sequence: TGCGCCAGCAGTGAGTCCGCGGGACTTTTTAATGAGCAGTTCTTC.

The chain recombines TRBV5-1 with TRBJ2-5; D remains unclear. CDR1 is SGHRS and CDR2 is YFSETQ in the germline V gene. Trimming left V 5 bases short and J 1 base short, with 15 bases between. The CDR3 runs 15 residues. CDR3 DNA sequence: TGCGCCAGCAGTCGAACCGCAGGTCTCCAAGAGACCCAGTACTTC. As protein: CASSRTAGLQETQYF.

CDR3 amino acids: CASSEPPGTDTQYF. The CDR3 DNA reads TGCGCCAGCAGTGAGCCTCCAGGCACAGATACGCAGTATTTT. V usage is TRBV10-2 and J usage is TRBJ2-3; D is ambiguous. This CDR3 spans 14 amino acids. Per germline, CDR1 WSHSY and CDR2 SAAADI. Trimming stripped 2 bases from V and 1 base from J, with 7 bases between.

J is TRBJ2-2 and V is TRBV10-1; D ambiguous. This CDR3 has 11 residues. Trimming took off 11 bases at V and 8 bases at J, with 12 bases between the two ends. The V gene's germline CDR1 is WNHNN and CDR2 SYGVQD (reference sequence). The CDR3 nucleotides read TGCGCCCCCACTCCCCGGGGGGAGCTGTTTTTT. Translation: CAPTPRGELFF.

This chain joins TRBV5-6 and TRBJ1-6, with D possibly being TRBD1 (6 bases). Germline V CDR1 and CDR2: SGHDT, YYEEEE. The CDR3 is 15 residues long. V lost 4 bases and J 5 bases, leaving 13 bases between the germline ends. The CDR3 nucleotides are TGTGCCAGCAGCCGACCGACAGGAAATAATTCACCCCTCCACTTT. It yields the protein CASSRPTGNNSPLHF.

The CDR3 bases are TGTGCTAGTGCAGACTACGAGCAGTACTTC. It translates to CASADYEQYF. The rearrangement links TRBV12-5 to TRBJ2-7; D unresolved. With 7 bases removed from V and 3 bases from J, the gap between germline ends came to 4 bases. Germline CDR1 is LGHNT and CDR2 is FRNRAP. CDR3 length: 10 amino acids. The entire variable domain, with the rest obtained from reference TRBV12-5 and TRBJ2-7, is as follows: DARVTQTPRHKVTEMGQEVTMRCQPILGHNTVFWYRQTMMQGLELLAYFRNRAPLDDSGMPKDRFSAEMPDATLATLKIQPSEPRDSAVYFCASADYEQYFGPGTRLTVT.

This chain links TRBV29-1 with TRBJ1-2, with TRBD1 matching 10 bases. The CDR3 has 17 residues. V was pared by 1 base and J by 3 bases, with 11 bases of the junction left unmatched. Germline V gene lookup returns CDR1 SQVTM and CDR2 ANQGSEA. The CDR3 DNA follows: TGCAGCGTTGAAGGCACCCTTGGACAGGGGGACGACTATGGCTACACCTTC. It translates to CSVEGTLGQGDDYGYTF.

This clone has only one observation. The CDR3 region is CSEFSVETQYF. The CDR3 DNA reads TGCAGTGAGTTTAGCGTAGAGACCCAGTACTTC. The genes are TRBV20-1 and TRBJ2-5; D perhaps matches TRBD2 (5 bases). The V end was cut by 7 bases, the J end by 4 bases, with 10 bases between. This CDR3 comprises 11 residues. Per germline, CDR1 DFQATT and CDR2 SNEGSKA (reference sequence).

This clone has a single count. The rearrangement uses TRBV7-9 and TRBJ2-7; 8 nucleotides line up with TRBD2. The V segment lost 0 bases and the J segment 7 bases; nucleotides outside the gene matches: 8. CDR1 SEHNR and CDR2 FQNEAQ come from the germline V gene (reference sequence). This CDR3 is built from 15 residues. The CDR3, as DNA: TGTGCCAGCAGCTTAGCGCGGGGGGCCCTAGGGGAGCAGTACTTC. Translation gives CASSLARGALGEQYF.

The chain has TRBV28 and TRBJ2-7; 12 nucleotides line up with TRBD1. The CDR3 runs to 15 residues. Germline trimming cut 5 bases from V and 6 bases from J; bases unmatched to any gene: 8. The germline V gene encodes CDR1 MDHEN and CDR2 SYDVKM. Here the CDR3 reads CASSPPGQGAFEQYF. CDR3 DNA: TGTGCCAGCAGTCCACCGGGACAGGGGGCTTTCGAGCAGTACTTC. The full variable domain, rest sourced from reference TRBV28 and TRBJ2-7, is DVKVTQSSRYLVKRTGEKVFLECVQDMDHENMFWYRQDPGLGLRLIYFSYDVKMKEKGDIPEGYSVSREKKERFSLILESASTNQTSMYLCASSPPGQGAFEQYFGPGTRLTVT.

This clone was counted between two and nine times. The chain combines TRBV13 with TRBJ2-5, with D possibly being TRBD2 (6 bases). Deletions cut 4 bases from V and 1 base from J, with 16 bases between. Germline V gene data show CDR1 as PRHDT and CDR2 as FYEKMQ (reference sequence). CDR3 size: 16 residues. For the CDR3, the DNA is TGTGCCAGCAGCTCGGCCTACCTAGCGAGCCAAGAGACCCAGTACTTC. Residues: CASSSAYLASQETQYF.

This clone came up once. The rearrangement uses TRBV29-1 and TRBJ2-1; 11 bases map to TRBD2. The CDR3 is 15 residues long. J gave up 5 bases and V 0 bases, and 3 bases lay outside the gene matches. Germline CDR1 and CDR2: SQVTM and ANQGSEA. CDR3 DNA sequence: TGCAGCGTTGAAGATCAGACTAGCGGGGACAATGAGCAGTTCTTC. Protein sequence: CSVEDQTSGDNEQFF.

This chain connects TRBV7-6 to TRBJ2-1, with 8 bases identical to TRBD2. Per the germline V gene, CDR1 is SGHVS and CDR2 is FNYEAQ. J lost 0 bases, V lost 5 bases, and 6 bases had no gene match. The CDR3 runs 16 residues. In nucleotides, the CDR3 is TGTGCCAGCAGCCCTCCCGGGACTAGCTCCTACAATGAGCAGTTCTTC. Translating gives CASSPPGTSSYNEQFF. Complete variable domain (other parts from reference TRBV7-6 and TRBJ2-1): GAGVSQSPRYKVTKRGQDVALRCDPISGHVSLYWYRQALGQGPEFLTYFNYEAQQDKSGLPNDRFSAERPEGSISTLTIQRTEQRDSAMYRCASSPPGTSSYNEQFFGPGTRLTVL.

The chain combines TRBV9 with TRBJ1-1; the D is unclear. Per germline, CDR1 SGDLS and CDR2 YYNGEE. Deletions cut 7 bases from V and 0 bases from J, with 10 bases between. The CDR3 length is 13 residues. CDR3 DNA sequence: TGTGCCAGCGGGGAGTATGTGAACACTGAAGCTTTCTTT. It codes for CASGEYVNTEAFF.

The V call is TRBV5-1, the J call TRBJ1-2; 10 bases line up with TRBD1. The junction had 0 bases not matched to a gene; V was cut back by 0 bases and J by 4 bases. This CDR3 has 14 residues. The germline CDR1 and CDR2 sequences are SGHRS and YFSETQ. CDR3 DNA: TGCGCCAGCAGCTTGGGGGACAGGGGCTATGGCTACACCTTC. Protein: CASSLGDRGYGYTF.